A single sample gave rise to the 16 T cell receptor beta chains below, sequenced in a study of control samples from healthy donors and cancer patients. Sequencing was performed with immunoSEQ multiplex PCR; in TCRdb, only in-frame clones are kept and a portion is missing. Of about 81,000 clones in the sample, 94% are singletons; the top ten hold 4.8%. Sequencing was performed on blood. These TCRs come from a woman aged 18-29 years in good health.

In nucleotides, the CDR3 is TGTGCCAGCAGCCACCCCGGGTGGGGCAATGAGCAGTTCTTC. As protein: CASSHPGWGNEQFF. V is TRBV7-3 and J is TRBJ2-1; D not resolved. In germline, CDR1 is SGHTA, CDR2 FQGTGA. CDR3 length: 14 residues. Deletions cut 5 bases from V and 6 bases from J, with 14 bases between.

The J gene is TRBJ2-1, the V gene TRBV24-1, with TRBD1 identical over 7 bases. V lost 4 bases, J lost 4 bases, and 6 bases stayed unmatched. The CDR3 spans 15 residues. Germline values: CDR1 KGHDR, CDR2 SFDVKD. The chain's CDR3 is CATSDTGTAYNEQFF. In DNA form, the CDR3 reads TGTGCCACCAGTGACACCGGGACAGCGTACAATGAGCAGTTCTTC.

The V gene is TRBV11-2, the J gene TRBJ2-7, with unresolved D. The length of the CDR3 is 13 residues. Germline V gene data show CDR1 as SGHAT and CDR2 as FQNNGV. V gave up 1 base and J gave up 6 bases, with 10 bases separating them. CDR3 in amino acids: CASSLGEGCEQYF. DNA of the CDR3: TGTGCCAGCAGCTTAGGCGAAGGGTGCGAGCAGTACTTC.

The V gene is TRBV5-6, the J gene TRBJ1-4; D may be TRBD1 (5 bases). The CDR3 has 14 amino acids. The V gene's germline CDR1 is SGHDT and CDR2 YYEEEE. Trimming cost V 4 bases and J 8 bases, with 15 bases left between them. This chain's CDR3 is CASSLRQGGEKLFF. In nucleotides, the CDR3 is TGTGCCAGCAGCCTAAGGCAGGGCGGAGAAAAACTGTTTTTT.

The chain uses TRBV5-1 and TRBJ2-5; D ambiguous. V dropped 2 bases and J dropped 2 bases, with 13 bases sitting between them. CDR3 length: 15 amino acids. Germline V gene data show CDR1 as SGHRS and CDR2 as YFSETQ. The CDR3 nucleotides read TGCGCCAGCAGCTTTGATCGTTCCGGGCAAGAGACCCAGTACTTC. It specifies CASSFDRSGQETQYF.

CDR3 sequence reads: CATSRDTVRGNYGYTF. The DNA for the CDR3 is TGTGCCACCAGCAGAGATACTGTTCGGGGAAACTATGGCTACACCTTC. The chain employs TRBV15 and TRBJ1-2; D is ambiguous. CDR3 length: 16 amino acids. Germline values: CDR1 LNHNV, CDR2 YYDKDF (reference sequence). V lost 0 bases to trimming and J lost 2 bases, with 13 bases between them.

The rearrangement joins TRBV6-7 to TRBJ2-3, with TRBD2 identical over 8 bases. TRBV6-7 is annotated as an ORF whose role is uncertain. V trimming: 2 bases; J trimming: 1 base; junction bases outside the gene matches: 8. The length of the CDR3 is 17 residues. For the CDR3, the DNA is TGTGCCAGCAGTTACGTTAGGTGGCGGGAGGGCACAGATACGCAGTATTTT. It encodes CASSYVRWREGTDTQYF.

The chain joins TRBV19 to TRBJ1-1; the D gene is possibly TRBD1 (6 bases). Trimming left V 10 bases short and J 4 bases short, with 16 bases between. This CDR3 has 13 residues. From germline, CDR1 is LNHDA and CDR2 SQIVND (reference sequence). CDR3 sequence reads: CATSIRGGTEAFF. The CDR3 region has the DNA TGTGCCACAAGTATTAGGGGGGGCACTGAAGCTTTCTTT.

A single count supports this clone. The chain joins TRBV7-2 to TRBJ2-5; 9 bases line up with TRBD1. Germline V gives CDR1 SGHTA, CDR2 FQGNSA. The V segment lost 5 bases and the J segment 7 bases; nucleotides outside the gene matches: 8. This CDR3 comprises 14 residues. CDR3 bases: TGTGCCAGCAGCATACGGGACAGGGAGTGGACCCAGTACTTC. Translated: CASSIRDREWTQYF.

The rearrangement uses TRBV5-4 and TRBJ2-7; no definite D call. V gave up 1 base and J gave up 2 bases, with 7 bases separating them. Germline V gene lookup returns CDR1 SGHNT and CDR2 YYREEE (reference sequence). The CDR3 has 13 residues. The CDR3 sequence: CASSLRGTYEQYF. In nucleotides, the CDR3 is TGTGCCAGCAGCTTGAGAGGCACCTACGAGCAGTACTTC.

The rearrangement joins TRBV6-6 to TRBJ2-3; D is undetermined. This CDR3 region has 14 residues. CDR1 is MNHNY, CDR2 SVGAGI, per germline (reference sequence). Trimming took 3 bases from V and 0 from J, leaving 7 bases between them. DNA for the CDR3: TGTGCCAGCAGTTATGGCCCGAGCACAGATACGCAGTATTTT. This translates into CASSYGPSTDTQYF.

This chain uses TRBV5-4 with TRBJ2-7; D is ambiguous. Looked up from germline, CDR1 is SGHNT and CDR2 is YYREEE (reference sequence). The ends were cut back, 3 bases at V and 0 bases at J, with 16 bases in the middle. The CDR3 has 16 amino acids. In nucleotides, the CDR3 is TGTGCCAGCAGCTCGCACAGAGAAAGTAGCTCCTACGAGCAGTACTTC. Amino acids: CASSSHRESSSYEQYF.

This CDR3 is CASSLGRGNQPQHF. The CDR3 nucleotides are TGTGCCAGCAGTTTAGGACGAGGCAATCAGCCCCAGCATTTT. The gene calls are TRBV28 and TRBJ1-5, with D unclear. The CDR3 has 14 amino acids. The germline V gene encodes CDR1 MDHEN and CDR2 SYDVKM. Trimming shortened V by 2 bases and J by 2 bases, and 7 bases separated the two germline ends. The full variable domain, with the rest looked up from reference TRBV28 and TRBJ1-5, is DVKVTQSSRYLVKRTGEKVFLECVQDMDHENMFWYRQDPGLGLRLIYFSYDVKMKEKGDIPEGYSVSREKKERFSLILESASTNQTSMYLCASSLGRGNQPQHFGDGTRLSIL.

The CDR3 bases are TGCGCCAGCAGTGATACCGTTCGGGGGGCGCGAGCGAACACCGGGGAGCTGTTTTTT. Translation: CASSDTVRGARANTGELFF. The chain joins TRBV10-2 to TRBJ2-2; D might be TRBD2 (7 bases). The length of the CDR3 is 19 residues. Trimming removed 3 bases from V and 0 bases from J, with 20 bases in between. Per germline, CDR1 WSHSY and CDR2 SAAADI.

The chain links TRBV19 to TRBJ2-1; a weak D match, TRBD2 (6 bases). The CDR3 has 15 amino acids. Germline V gene sequence: CDR1 LNHDA, CDR2 SQIVND (reference sequence). Trimming shortened V by 5 bases and J by 5 bases, and 16 bases separated the two germline ends. The CDR3 DNA reads as TGTGCCAGTAGTTTACTAGCTCCTTCAGACAATGAGCAGTTCTTC. It is translated as CASSLLAPSDNEQFF.

V and J are TRBV2 and TRBJ1-2, with D hard to call. The CDR3 totals 15 residues. V lost 0 bases to trimming and J lost 5 bases, with 13 bases between them. Germline V CDR1 and CDR2: SNHLY, FYNNEI. The CDR3 DNA reads TGTGCCAGCAGTGAAGCTCCCGGGAGCTCATATGGCTACACCTTC. It is translated as CASSEAPGSSYGYTF. The full variable domain, its missing parts supplied by reference TRBV2 and TRBJ1-2, is EPEVTQTPSHQVTQMGQEVILRCVPISNHLYFYWYRQILGQKVEFLVSFYNNEISEKSEIFDDQFSVERPDGSNFTLKIRSTKLEDSAMYFCASSEAPGSSYGYTFGSGTRLTVV.